A single sample gave rise to the 8 T cell receptor beta chains below, sequenced in a study of identical twins. TCRdb used MiXCR to reprocess the 5' RACE reads, holding one entry per CDR3 protein. This sample yields about 720,000 distinct CDR3 sequences, of which 8.6% are seen a single time; more than 0.75% belongs to the top ten. The data also belong to a second study, concerning yellow fever vaccine responses in identical twins.

Sequenced: PBMCs. These TCRs come from a woman aged 18-29 years in good health.

In this sample, this clonotype turned up many times. The gene calls are TRBV6-2 or TRBV6-3 and TRBJ2-1, with D perhaps matching TRBD1 (6 bases). Trimming took 9 bases from V and 4 from J, leaving 7 bases between them. CDR1 and CDR2 (germline): MNHEY, SVGEGT. The CDR3 sequence is 11 residues long. CDR3 loop: CASTGYNEQFF. CDR3 in DNA: TGTGCCAGTACAGGGTACAATGAGCAGTTCTTC.

The V gene is TRBV15, the J gene TRBJ1-5, with 8 bases matching TRBD1. V trimming: 3 bases; J trimming: 4 bases; junction bases outside the gene matches: 5. The CDR3 is 15 amino acids. Germline V CDR1 and CDR2: LNHNV, YYDKDF (reference sequence). The CDR3 protein is CATSRDRDQNQPQHF. CDR3 bases: TGTGCCACCAGCAGGGACAGGGATCAAAATCAGCCCCAGCATTTT.

The chain has TRBV5-1 and TRBJ2-7; a weak D match, TRBD2 (5 bases). There are 15 residues in the CDR3. V was cut by 4 bases and J by 0 bases, with 14 bases left in between. Per germline, CDR1 SGHRS and CDR2 YFSETQ. In DNA, the CDR3 is TGCGCCAGCAGCCCCGGACTGGTACTCTCCTACGAGCAGTACTTC. Amino acid sequence: CASSPGLVLSYEQYF.

This sequence joins TRBV11-3 and TRBJ2-1, with 7 bases fitting TRBD1. Losses at the gene ends were 2 bases for V and 0 bases for J; bases not matched to a gene: 4. This CDR3 has 16 residues. From germline, CDR1 is SGHNT and CDR2 YENEEA. The DNA for the CDR3 is TGTGCCAGCAGCTTAAGGGGGACAGCCTCCTACAATGAGCAGTTCTTC. This translates into CASSLRGTASYNEQFF.

This clonotype occurred many times. The chain joins TRBV27 to TRBJ2-5; TRBD1 is a possible D gene (6 bases). This CDR3 is built from 15 residues. V gave up 7 bases and J gave up 1 base, with 16 bases separating them. Germline-derived CDR1 and CDR2 are MNHEY and SMNVEV (reference sequence). The CDR3 here is CASKLGQNLQETQYF. The CDR3 DNA reads as TGTGCCAGCAAACTAGGACAGAACCTCCAAGAGACCCAGTACTTC.

The V and J genes are TRBV6-1 and TRBJ2-1; 10 positions agree with TRBD1. The germline V gene has CDR1 MNHNS and CDR2 SASEGT. With 10 bases clipped from V and 2 bases from J, the junction kept 8 bases outside the gene matches. There are 15 residues in the CDR3. The CDR3: CATKRTGGPYNEQFF. CDR3 in DNA: TGTGCCACGAAGAGGACAGGGGGGCCCTACAATGAGCAGTTCTTC.

This chain uses TRBV27 with TRBJ2-2; unclear D gene. The CDR3 length is 14 residues. Germline V gene lookup returns CDR1 MNHEY and CDR2 SMNVEV (reference sequence). V lost 5 bases to trimming and J lost 3 bases, with 10 bases between them. CDR3 protein: CASSQGTYTGELFF. The CDR3 DNA sequence: TGTGCCAGCAGTCAAGGCACTTACACCGGGGAGCTGTTTTTT.

V usage is TRBV3-1 and J usage is TRBJ1-1; possibly TRBD1 for D (5 bases). CDR3 length: 14 residues. Trimming left V 4 bases short and J 5 bases short, with 14 bases between. Germline CDR1 LGHDT, CDR2 YNNKEL (reference sequence). In DNA, the CDR3 is TGTGCCAGCAGCCCCGCAGGGCCGGGAACTGAAGCTTTCTTT. This sequence encodes CASSPAGPGTEAFF. Drawing the rest from reference TRBV3-1 and TRBJ1-1, the complete variable domain is DTAVSQTPKYLVTQMGNDKSIKCEQNLGHDTMYWYKQDSKKFLKIMFSYNNKELIINETVPNRFSPKSPDKAHLNLHINSLELGDSAVYFCASSPAGPGTEAFFGQGTRLTVV.